Sequencing of this T cell receptor beta chain was carried out in a study of blood T cell repertoires in COVID-19. Clones were read by immunoSEQ multiplex PCR, and TCRdb kept only the in-frame ones, dropping some. The repertoire holds approximately 67,000 clones, with about 83% as singletons. This CDR3 has 13 residues. Trimming took 3 bases from V and 6 from J, leaving 11 bases between them. Germline CDR1 reads MGHDK; CDR2 reads SYGVNS. The specimen sequenced was peripheral blood. The chain has TRBV25-1 and TRBJ1-2, with D possibly being TRBD1 (6 bases). The origin of this receptor is a woman older than 75 with acute or convalescent COVID-19. The DNA for the CDR3 is TGTGCCAGCAGTGACGGACAGTACCATGGCTACACCTTC. It yields the protein CASSDGQYHGYTF.